This T cell receptor (beta chain) was identified during a study of neurological immune-mediated disorders. The cDNA was synthesized by 5'RACE incorporating 10-nucleotide random UMIs. Each sequencing run yielded over 160 million TCR-beta sequences from 15-18 subjects. TCRdb itself ran the 5' RACE reads through MiXCR, one entry per CDR3 protein. The table has tens of thousands of distinct CDR3 sequences, 20% to 25% seen once. Time point defined: technical triplicate 3. At least ten counts were recorded for this clonotype. Its antigen is not known. Trimming took 10 bases from V and 1 from J; bases not matched to a gene: 21. CDR1 is MNHEY, CDR2 SVGAGI, per germline. CDR3 length: 21 residues. General observations from the study: The expanded clones of different subjects shared no CDR3 amino acid sequences (suggesting private repertoires in all groups).

This chain connects TRBV6-5 to TRBJ2-3; 15 nucleotides align to TRBD2. This TCR came from a man between 60 and 75 years old with HTLV-1-associated myelopathy (HAM/TSP). Sequenced input: PBMCs. For the CDR3, the DNA is TGTGCCACCCGATTATTTTCCCCCGGGACTAGCGGGAGGAGTGGCACAGATACGCAGTATTTT. Its protein product is CATRLFSPGTSGRSGTDTQYF.